These 12 T cell receptor beta chains were sequenced from one sample in a study of response to subunit inactivated influenza vaccine. TCRdb reprocessed the RT-PCR reads with MiXCR, giving one entry per CDR3 protein. This sample has about 530,000 distinct CDR3 sequences; 12% occur once, and the top ten carry roughly 10%. The sequencing used PBMCs from blood, collected on the day of vaccination. These receptors were collected from a man between 50 and 59 years old who received an inactivated influenza vaccine.

This clonotype was seen at least ten times. The chain has TRBV5-1 and TRBJ1-5, with TRBD1 matching 9 bases. V dropped 3 bases and J dropped 5; count of bases not matched to a gene: 6. This CDR3 has 15 residues. Germline V lookup: CDR1 SGHRS, CDR2 YFSETQ. The CDR3 sequence is CASSSPGTGHQPQHF. In DNA form, the CDR3 reads TGCGCCAGCAGCTCTCCAGGGACAGGGCATCAGCCCCAGCATTTT.

This clonotype has ten or more counts. This chain connects TRBV5-1 to TRBJ2-5; 14 bases line up with TRBD2. From germline, CDR1 is SGHRS and CDR2 YFSETQ. V lost 7 bases to trimming and J lost 1 base; unmatched junction nucleotides: 6. This CDR3 spans 16 amino acids. CDR3 protein: CASERGTSGGQETQYF. The CDR3, as DNA: TGCGCCAGCGAACGAGGGACTAGCGGGGGCCAAGAGACCCAGTACTTC.

The chain links TRBV7-9 to TRBJ2-4; unclear D gene. Between the trimmed V and J ends, which lost 1 base and 5 bases, there was a span of 6 bases. Germline CDR1 SEHNR, CDR2 FQNEAQ (reference sequence). The CDR3 spans 13 residues. The CDR3 is CASSLVVENIQYF. The CDR3 region has the DNA TGTGCCAGCAGCTTAGTTGTGGAAAACATTCAGTACTTC.

This clonotype was detected only once. This rearrangement joins TRBV28 to TRBJ2-5; tentatively, D is TRBD2 (5 bases). Trimming took 4 bases from V and 4 from J, leaving 13 bases between them. Germline CDR1 is MDHEN and CDR2 is SYDVKM. The CDR3 is made up of 14 amino acids. The DNA of the CDR3 is TGTGCCAGCAGTTCACGTATCGGGGTAGAGACCCAGTACTTC. Its protein is CASSSRIGVETQYF.

This clonotype was counted between two and nine times. This chain uses TRBV18 with TRBJ1-6; 8 bases match TRBD1. CDR3 length equals 16 residues. Germline lookup yields CDR1 KGHSH and CDR2 LQKENI. V lost 3 bases, J lost 7 bases, and 8 bases stayed unmatched. The CDR3 sequence: CASSPQTGVENSPLHF. In nucleotides, the CDR3 is TGTGCCAGCTCACCTCAGACAGGGGTTGAGAATTCACCCCTCCACTTT.

J is TRBJ2-3 and V is TRBV5-1, with TRBD2 identical over 11 bases. The J segment lost 3 bases and the V segment lost 4 bases, leaving 7 bases of the junction unmatched. Germline CDR1 and CDR2: SGHRS and YFSETQ. This CDR3 has 16 amino acids. The DNA of the CDR3 is TGCGCCAGCAGCCTACCTAGCGGGGGGACAACAGATACGCAGTATTTT. Its translation is CASSLPSGGTTDTQYF.

This clonotype has at least ten counts. The genes are TRBV12-3 or TRBV12-4 and TRBJ2-5; D might be TRBD2 (6 bases). Trimming took off 3 bases at V and 9 bases at J, with 14 bases between the two ends. This CDR3 region has 13 residues. The CDR3 DNA reads TGTGCCAGCAGTTTTCAACGGCCGGGGGCCCAGTACTTC. Its protein is CASSFQRPGAQYF.

This clonotype occurred a few times. The rearrangement joins TRBV4-3 to TRBJ1-5, with 7 bases identical to TRBD1. Germline CDR1 and CDR2: LGHNA and YSLEER. The CDR3 contains 16 residues. J gave up 6 bases and V 0 bases, and 8 bases lay outside the gene matches. CDR3 in DNA: TGCGCCAGCAGCCAAGAGCGAGCAGGGGGTGGTCAGCCCCAGCATTTT. Protein product: CASSQERAGGGQPQHF.

This clonotype was counted between two and nine times. The genes are TRBV20-1 and TRBJ2-7; 9 nucleotides line up with TRBD1. Germline V lookup: CDR1 DFQATT, CDR2 SNEGSKA (reference sequence). J was trimmed by 3 bases and V by 2 bases; bases with no gene match: 11. CDR3 length equals 16 residues. The CDR3 reads CSARPPPGQGDYEQYF. The CDR3 region has the DNA TGCAGTGCTAGACCTCCTCCGGGACAGGGAGACTACGAGCAGTACTTC.

This clonotype was observed a few times. The J gene is TRBJ2-2, the V gene TRBV18; possible D gene TRBD2, 5 bases. CDR1 and CDR2 from the germline V gene are KGHSH and LQKENI. With 4 bases removed from V and 1 base from J, the gap between germline ends came to 10 bases. The CDR3 contains 15 residues. The CDR3 spells CASSLNSGNTGELFF. The DNA of the CDR3 is TGTGCCAGCTCACTTAACAGCGGGAACACCGGGGAGCTGTTTTTT.

In its sample, this clonotype was seen a few times. The chain is built from TRBV11-1 and TRBJ2-1; D may be TRBD2 (6 bases). This CDR3 is built from 18 residues. The germline V and J ends were trimmed by 4 bases and 8 bases, with 27 bases remaining between them. Germline V gene sequence: CDR1 SGHAT, CDR2 FQDESV (reference sequence). The CDR3: CASSSLPGLGGSSDEQFF. The CDR3 coding sequence is TGTGCCAGCAGCTCCCTCCCGGGACTGGGGGGAAGTTCGGATGAGCAGTTCTTC.

V gene TRBV7-3 combines with J gene TRBJ2-2; D possibly corresponds to TRBD1 (5 bases). This CDR3 region has 15 residues. Trimming took 0 bases from V and 6 from J, leaving 11 bases between them. Germline CDR1 reads SGHTA; CDR2 reads FQGTGA. CDR3 nucleotides: TGTGCCAGCAGCTTAACGGCAGGGTTCCCCGGGGAGCTGTTTTTT. It encodes CASSLTAGFPGELFF.